This T cell receptor (beta chain) was identified during a study of blood T cell repertoires in COVID-19. As for the study in general: Specimens from acute and convalescent COVID-19 originated in the United States, Italy and Spain. PBMCs, B-cell-depleted T cells, or T cells provided the cDNA or gDNA that made up the material.

Germline-derived CDR1 and CDR2 are LNHNV and YYDKDF (reference sequence). The CDR3 covers 18 residues. The V end lost 0 bases, the J end lost 0 bases, and 15 bases lay between the germline ends. Original handling: Reference gene primer amplification in the assay estimated nucleated cell counts. Sequenced by immunoSEQ multiplex PCR; TCRdb stores in-frame clones only, minus some. Clonal size and the V and J genes are those of that table, whereas D and trimming came from the DNA. The sample lists about 240,000 clones, more than 75% occurring once. This study enrolled people aged roughly 18 to 89 from about 24 US geographic areas.

This sequence was found in a woman aged 40 to 55 with acute COVID-19. Input material: PBMCs or T cells enriched from blood (not recorded which). The rearrangement uses TRBV15 and TRBJ2-4, with D unclear. DNA for the CDR3: TGTGCCACCAGCAGAGATTCCGCGAGCATCCAAGCCAAAAACATTCAGTACTTC. This translates into CATSRDSASIQAKNIQYF.